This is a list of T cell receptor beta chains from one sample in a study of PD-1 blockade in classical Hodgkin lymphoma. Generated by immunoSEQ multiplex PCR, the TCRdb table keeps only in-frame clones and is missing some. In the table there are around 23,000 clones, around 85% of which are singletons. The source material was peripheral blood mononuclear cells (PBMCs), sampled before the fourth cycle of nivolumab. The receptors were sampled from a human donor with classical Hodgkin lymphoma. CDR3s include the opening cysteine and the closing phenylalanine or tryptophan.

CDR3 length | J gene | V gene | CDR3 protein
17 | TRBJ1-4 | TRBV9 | CASSVGNYGDRGEKLFF
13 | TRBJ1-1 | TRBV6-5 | CASSYVGAEEAFF
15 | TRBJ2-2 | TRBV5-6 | CASSLGGTNTGELFF
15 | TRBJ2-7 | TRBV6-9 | CASSYHRSRPYEQYF
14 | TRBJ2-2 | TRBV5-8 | CASSSRGNTGELFF
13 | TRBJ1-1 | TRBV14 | CASSTGVNTEAFF
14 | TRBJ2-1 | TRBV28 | CASRDGGPNNEQFF
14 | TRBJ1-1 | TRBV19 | CASRKGRMNTEAFF
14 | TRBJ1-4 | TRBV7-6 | CASSLTGVGEKLFF
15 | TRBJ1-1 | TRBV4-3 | CASSQDRHLNTEAFF
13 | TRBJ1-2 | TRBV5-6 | CASSLGRNYGYTF
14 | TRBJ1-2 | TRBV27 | CASSPDRGHYGYTF
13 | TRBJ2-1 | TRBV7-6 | CASSLTSYNEQFF
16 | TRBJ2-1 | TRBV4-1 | CASSQEKGPSYNEQFF
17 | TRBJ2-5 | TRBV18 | CASSPVASSGSQETQYF
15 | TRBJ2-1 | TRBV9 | CASSVEPSGTNEQFF
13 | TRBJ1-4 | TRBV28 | CASTEGGYEKLFF
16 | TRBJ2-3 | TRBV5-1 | CASSAEGLAGGDTQYF
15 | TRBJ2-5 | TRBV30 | CAWRPIQGAQETQYF
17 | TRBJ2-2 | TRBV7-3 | CASSLQGLAGNTGELFF
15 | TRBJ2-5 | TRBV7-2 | CASSRRTGTSETQYF
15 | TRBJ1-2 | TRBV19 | CASSISPGRRHGYTF
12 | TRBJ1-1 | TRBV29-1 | CSGLSVGTEAFF
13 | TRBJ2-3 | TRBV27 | CASSMGLTDTQYF
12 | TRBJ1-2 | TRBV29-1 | CSVADRDNGYTF
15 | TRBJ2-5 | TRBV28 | CASWGTSGELETQYF
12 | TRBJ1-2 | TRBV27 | CASCPPGGGYTF
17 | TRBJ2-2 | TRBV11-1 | CASSLLGRGVNTGELFF
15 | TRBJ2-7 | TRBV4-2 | CASSPRLDYGYEQYF
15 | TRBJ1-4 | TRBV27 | CASSPSQGADEKLFF
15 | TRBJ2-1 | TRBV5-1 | CASSLTGDSYNEQFF
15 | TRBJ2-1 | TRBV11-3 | CASSPGQSSYNEQFF
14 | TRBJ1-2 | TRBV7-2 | CASSLDAVNYGYTF
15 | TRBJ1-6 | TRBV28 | CASSLYLSYNSPLHF
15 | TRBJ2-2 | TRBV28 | CASSSQRQGAGELFF
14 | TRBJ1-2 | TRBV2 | CASSENSGNYGYTF
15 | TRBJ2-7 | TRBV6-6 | CASNPRQGASYEQYF
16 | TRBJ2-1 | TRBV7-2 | CASSLGPGQGFNEQFF
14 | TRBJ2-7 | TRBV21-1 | CASRRTAFAYEQYF
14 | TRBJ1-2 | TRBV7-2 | CASSFLGAAYGYTF
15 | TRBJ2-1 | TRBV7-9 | CASSLTRRVDNEQFF
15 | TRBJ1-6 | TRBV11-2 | CASSLQGSYNSPLHF
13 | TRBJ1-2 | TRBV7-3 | CASSTAGFGGYTF
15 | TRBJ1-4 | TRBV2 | CASNAAGGGVEKLFF
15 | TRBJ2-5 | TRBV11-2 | CASSHSGSYQETQYF
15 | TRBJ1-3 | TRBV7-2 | CASSLPGGNGNTIYF
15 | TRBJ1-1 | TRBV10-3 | CAISVLPFMNTEAFF
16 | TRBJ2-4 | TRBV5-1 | CASRPPGDGAKNIQYF
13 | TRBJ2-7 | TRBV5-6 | CASSLDRAYEQYF
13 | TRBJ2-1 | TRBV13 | CASSLDGYNEQFF
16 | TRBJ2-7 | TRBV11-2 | CASSLTNRAPSYEQYF
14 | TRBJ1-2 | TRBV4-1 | CASSQDATDYGYTF
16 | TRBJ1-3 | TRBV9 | CASSLGGDVAGNTIYF